One sample yielded the 21 T cell receptor beta chains listed below, sequenced in a study of identical twins (dated by TCRdb to the mid-2010s). The library came from 5' RACE. Sequenced using an Illumina HiSeq 2000. TCRdb trimmed public reads at Q25 via fastp, called clones via MiXCR and kept in-frame beta chains. Rows are unified per CDR3 protein, each entry keeping the most common DNA and genes. This sample comprises around 480,000 distinct CDR3 sequences, roughly 13% of them detected only once. The top ten clones comprise approximately 1% of the sample. This sample was also put to use in a study of yellow fever vaccine responses in identical twins.

The material sequenced was CD4+ T cells sorted from blood. These receptors all stem from a woman aged 18-30 years in good health.

This clonotype was seen at least ten times. V gene TRBV7-6 combines with J gene TRBJ2-7, with a weak D call TRBD2 (6 bases). Germline V lookup: CDR1 SGHVS, CDR2 FNYEAQ. The V and J ends lost 2 bases and 0 bases respectively, with 11 bases between them. This CDR3 has 15 amino acids. In nucleotides, the CDR3 is TGTGCCAGCAGCTTACGCTACGGGGGCTCCTACGAGCAGTACTTC. Translated, it gives CASSLRYGGSYEQYF.

In this sample, this clonotype turned up a few times. The chain has TRBV9 and TRBJ2-7; 9 bases are a match to TRBD2. V shed 0 bases and J 2 bases; nucleotides not matched to a gene: 6. This CDR3 has 16 residues. Germline-derived CDR1 and CDR2 are SGDLS and YYNGEE. The CDR3 here is CASSVGPSGATYEQYF. CDR3 in DNA: TGTGCCAGCAGCGTAGGGCCTAGCGGGGCAACCTACGAGCAGTACTTC.

The rearrangement links TRBV2 to TRBJ2-1, with TRBD2 matching over 12 bases. The J segment lost 5 bases and the V segment lost 2 bases, leaving 7 bases of the junction unmatched. Germline V lookup: CDR1 SNHLY, CDR2 FYNNEI. The CDR3 has 17 residues. CDR3 amino acids: CASSERGLAGSNNEQFF. DNA of the CDR3: TGTGCCAGCAGTGAAAGAGGACTAGCGGGAAGTAACAATGAGCAGTTCTTC.

This chain joins TRBV12-3 or TRBV12-4 and TRBJ2-1, with TRBD2 identical over 8 bases. V shed 1 base and J 2 bases; nucleotides not matched to a gene: 1. CDR3 size: 15 residues. The CDR3 sequence: CASSLDGGAYNEQFF. CDR3 bases: TGTGCCAGCAGTTTAGACGGGGGGGCCTACAATGAGCAGTTCTTC.

This chain links TRBV27 with TRBJ2-4; 11 positions agree with TRBD2. CDR3 size: 17 residues. The germline gives CDR1 MNHEY, CDR2 SMNVEV (reference sequence). After removal of 4 bases from V and 3 bases from J, the junction contained 8 bases not matched to a gene. The CDR3: CASSSLLAGEGKNIQYF. The CDR3 DNA reads as TGTGCCAGCAGTTCGTTACTAGCGGGAGAGGGCAAAAACATTCAGTACTTC.

This clonotype was picked up many times. CDR3 sequence reads: CASSPGTGGQVEEQFF. For the CDR3, the DNA is TGTGCCAGCAGCCCTGGGACGGGGGGGCAGGTGGAGGAGCAGTTCTTC. V is TRBV4-2 and J is TRBJ2-1, with TRBD2 identical over 8 bases. V shed 4 bases and J 10 bases; nucleotides not matched to a gene: 15. Germline V gene lookup returns CDR1 LGHNA and CDR2 YNFKEQ. The CDR3 length is 16 residues.

The chain combines TRBV6-5 with TRBJ2-5; 11 nucleotides agree with TRBD2. Germline V gene lookup returns CDR1 MNHEY and CDR2 SVGAGI. V shed 2 bases, J shed 5 bases, and the junction held 13 bases outside the gene matches. CDR3 length: 18 amino acids. DNA of the CDR3: TGTGCCAGCAGTTACCCGAAGACTAGCGGGACACACAGGGAGACCCAGTACTTC. Translated: CASSYPKTSGTHRETQYF.

In this sample, this clonotype turned up a few times. The rearrangement links TRBV27 to TRBJ2-7; 9 positions agree with TRBD1. The germline V gene encodes CDR1 MNHEY and CDR2 SMNVEV (reference sequence). The CDR3 is made up of 18 amino acids. V was clipped by 5 bases and J by 0 bases; unmatched bases: 14. CDR3 in amino acids: CASSEAGTGFLASYEQYF. DNA for the CDR3: TGTGCCAGCAGTGAGGCCGGGACAGGGTTTTTGGCCTCCTACGAGCAGTACTTC.

The chain combines TRBV28 with TRBJ2-5; 7 bases align to TRBD2. There are 18 residues in the CDR3. V gave up 5 bases and J gave up 3 bases; unmatched junction bases: 18. CDR1 and CDR2 (germline): MDHEN, SYDVKM. This CDR3 is CASSHQRGLSGAEETQYF. The CDR3 DNA reads TGTGCCAGCAGTCATCAACGGGGACTAAGCGGGGCCGAAGAGACCCAGTACTTC. Supplemented by reference TRBV28 and TRBJ2-5, the full variable domain reads DVKVTQSSRYLVKRTGEKVFLECVQDMDHENMFWYRQDPGLGLRLIYFSYDVKMKEKGDIPEGYSVSREKKERFSLILESASTNQTSMYLCASSHQRGLSGAEETQYFGPGTRLLVL.

This chain joins TRBV19 and TRBJ1-4; 10 nucleotides match TRBD1. V lost 4 bases to trimming and J lost 4 bases; unmatched junction nucleotides: 9. CDR3 length equals 17 residues. The germline V gene has CDR1 LNHDA and CDR2 SQIVND (reference sequence). CDR3 sequence: CASSTPGQGSGNEKLFF. CDR3 nucleotide sequence: TGTGCCAGTAGTACTCCGGGACAGGGGAGCGGTAATGAAAAACTGTTTTTT.

CDR3 protein: CASSPPSGQGSYEQYF. For the CDR3, the DNA is TGTGCCAGCTCACCACCGAGCGGTCAGGGCTCCTACGAGCAGTACTTC. This sequence joins TRBV18 and TRBJ2-7; possibly TRBD1 or TRBD2 for D (5 bases each). The CDR3 consists of 16 residues. V shed 0 bases and J shed 0 bases, with 12 bases lying between them. Germline V lookup: CDR1 KGHSH, CDR2 LQKENI.

The rearrangement joins TRBV5-1 to TRBJ2-7; tentative D call: TRBD2 (6 bases). With 5 bases removed from V and 2 bases from J, the gap between germline ends came to 14 bases. Germline assignment: CDR1 SGHRS and CDR2 YFSETQ. This CDR3 has 14 amino acids. CDR3 bases: TGCGCCAGCAGACTAACTAGCTTCGCCTACGAGCAGTACTTC. It encodes CASRLTSFAYEQYF.

This clonotype showed up many times. The J gene is TRBJ1-2, the V gene TRBV29-1; D is possibly TRBD1 (6 bases). Germline V gene lookup returns CDR1 SQVTM and CDR2 ANQGSEA. Trimming removed 3 bases from V and 2 bases from J, with 7 bases in between. The CDR3 runs 12 residues. The CDR3 nucleotides are TGCAGCGTTGATGACAGGAACTATGGCTACACCTTC. It encodes CSVDDRNYGYTF.

This clonotype was picked up many times. The chain uses TRBV12-3 or TRBV12-4 and TRBJ2-5, with D uncertain. The ends were cut back, 4 bases at V and 4 bases at J, with 4 bases in the middle. CDR3 length: 11 amino acids. CDR3 bases: TGTGCCAGCAGTTCTACAGAGACCCAGTACTTC. Protein: CASSSTETQYF.

The J gene is TRBJ2-7, the V gene TRBV2, with D tentatively TRBD2 (5 bases). V shed 8 bases and J shed 1 base, with 12 bases lying between them. CDR1 and CDR2 (germline): SNHLY, FYNNEI. The CDR3 runs 13 residues. DNA for the CDR3: TGTGCCAGCCGACGGAGGATATCCTACGAGCAGTACTTC. Encoded protein: CASRRRISYEQYF.

The chain joins TRBV20-1 to TRBJ2-7; D is possibly TRBD2 (7 bases). V lost 6 bases to trimming and J lost 7 bases, with 22 bases between them. Germline lookup yields CDR1 DFQATT and CDR2 SNEGSKA (reference sequence). This CDR3 is 14 amino acids long. CDR3 region: CSAKRAGASREQYF. In DNA, the CDR3 is TGCAGTGCAAAGCGGGCGGGGGCGTCTAGAGAGCAGTACTTC.

The rearrangement uses TRBV7-9 and TRBJ2-3, with 8 bases identical to TRBD1. Germline CDR1 is SEHNR and CDR2 is FQNEAQ (reference sequence). Trimming removed 5 bases from V and 1 base from J; junction bases left unmatched: 5. The CDR3 length is 15 residues. In DNA form, the CDR3 reads TGTGCCAGCAGCCGTGGGACAGGAGGCACAGATACGCAGTATTTT. This encodes CASSRGTGGTDTQYF.

This chain joins TRBV7-9 and TRBJ2-1; TRBD2 matches at 9 bases. J gave up 9 bases and V 1 base, and 4 bases lay outside the gene matches. The length of the CDR3 is 14 residues. Looked up from germline, CDR1 is SEHNR and CDR2 is FQNEAQ (reference sequence). CDR3 residues: CASSLDGGGGEQFF. The CDR3 DNA follows: TGTGCCAGCAGCTTAGATGGCGGGGGGGGTGAGCAGTTCTTC.

This clonotype was detected a few times. J is TRBJ1-2 and V is TRBV20-1, with D unresolved. The V end lost 0 bases, the J end lost 0 bases, and 8 bases lay between the germline ends. CDR3 length: 14 amino acids. The germline CDR1 and CDR2 sequences are DFQATT and SNEGSKA (reference sequence). The CDR3 nucleotides read TGCAGTGCTAGAGATCTCGGTACTAACTATGGCTACACCTTC. This codes for CSARDLGTNYGYTF.

This chain uses TRBV11-2 with TRBJ1-2, with 9 bases matching TRBD1. The germline gives CDR1 SGHAT, CDR2 FQNNGV. V lost 4 bases and J lost 4; bases outside the gene matches: 4. CDR3 length: 14 residues. CDR3 region: CASSWSDRGYGYTF. The CDR3 DNA follows: TGTGCCAGCAGCTGGTCGGACAGGGGCTATGGCTACACCTTC.

This clonotype was detected only a few times. The rearrangement uses TRBV6-1 and TRBJ2-7; 7 positions match TRBD1. The V segment lost 7 bases and the J segment 1 base; nucleotides outside the gene matches: 10. Germline V gene data show CDR1 as MNHNS and CDR2 as SASEGT. This CDR3 has 15 residues. For the CDR3, the DNA is TGTGCCAGCACGAAATGGGGACAGACTTCCTACGAGCAGTACTTC. Residues: CASTKWGQTSYEQYF.